The next 30 T cell receptor beta chains were all read from a single sample in a study of regulatory T cells in long-lasting Graves disease. Time point of the sample: persistent/refractory GD, antithyroid drugs over 5 years with positive TRAb. RNA from PBMCs was the source of the TCR library. Relying on iRepertoire HTBI primers and Arm-PCR of CDR3 regions, the team built TCR beta libraries. One entry per CDR3 protein results from TCRdb running MiXCR on the multiplex PCR reads. The sample shows under 500,000 distinct CDR3 sequences, roughly 20% of them seen only once. Sequencing was performed on peripheral blood mononuclear cells (PBMCs), taken when the disease was refractory, from a patient treated with antithyroid drugs. Every receptor here comes from a female donor with Graves disease.

This clonotype was detected only a few times. The chain couples TRBV28 to TRBJ1-1; TRBD1 matches at 9 bases. V shed 5 bases, J shed 5 bases, and the junction held 9 bases outside the gene matches. CDR1 and CDR2 from the germline V gene are MDHEN and SYDVKM. The CDR3 contains 15 residues. CDR3 sequence reads: CASSTGGTGRTEAFF. In DNA, the CDR3 is TGTGCCAGCAGTACAGGGGGCACGGGAAGGACTGAAGCTTTCTTT.

The sample holds a few counts of this clonotype. The chain has TRBV19 and TRBJ1-1; possible D gene TRBD1, 6 bases. Germline V gene data show CDR1 as LNHDA and CDR2 as SQIVND (reference sequence). CDR3 length equals 15 residues. V shed 4 bases and J shed 4 bases, with 16 bases lying between them. CDR3 nucleotides: TGTGCCAGTAGTAGAATTACAGGGTCGAGCACTGAAGCTTTCTTT. Translated: CASSRITGSSTEAFF.

This clonotype was counted at least ten times. The chain couples TRBV28 to TRBJ2-5; unclear D gene. Trimming stripped 5 bases from V and 4 bases from J, with 20 bases between. CDR3 length: 16 residues. The germline CDR1 and CDR2 sequences are MDHEN and SYDVKM. CDR3 in amino acids: CASSNTRLEGIETQYF. CDR3 bases: TGTGCCAGCAGTAACACAAGACTCGAAGGTATAGAGACCCAGTACTTC.

This clonotype was detected ten times or more. The rearrangement joins TRBV30 to TRBJ1-5, with a tentative D call TRBD1 (6 bases). With 0 bases removed from V and 0 bases from J, the gap between germline ends came to 9 bases. The CDR3 length is 15 residues. Germline CDR1 is GTSNPN and CDR2 is SVGIG (reference sequence). CDR3 DNA: TGTGCCTGGAGTGTAGGACAGTATAGCAATCAGCCCCAGCATTTT. This gives the protein CAWSVGQYSNQPQHF.

This clonotype occurred many times. The V call is TRBV2, the J call TRBJ2-7, with D hard to call. Germline lookup yields CDR1 SNHLY and CDR2 FYNNEI. The V end lost 7 bases, the J end lost 0 bases, and 13 bases lay between the germline ends. The CDR3 extends over 14 amino acids. The CDR3 reads CASKFRSNSYEQYF. The CDR3 nucleotides read TGTGCCAGCAAGTTCCGGTCTAACTCCTACGAGCAGTACTTC.

This chain links TRBV29-1 with TRBJ2-2; the D is unclear. V was clipped by 3 bases and J by 2 bases, with 7 bases between them. Germline CDR1 SQVTM, CDR2 ANQGSEA. The CDR3 length is 13 residues. CDR3 in amino acids: CSVEFGNTGELFF. The CDR3 region has the DNA TGCAGCGTTGAGTTCGGAAACACCGGGGAGCTGTTTTTT.

The genes are TRBV20-1 and TRBJ2-5, with TRBD2 as a possible D gene (6 bases). This CDR3 contains 17 residues. V was shortened by 0 bases and J by 2 bases, with 19 bases between the two germline ends. Germline CDR1 is DFQATT and CDR2 is SNEGSKA (reference sequence). CDR3 sequence (DNA): TGCAGTGCTAGAGATCTGAGGAGGGGATTTACTCAAGAGACCCAGTACTTC. Translation: CSARDLRRGFTQETQYF.

There are many counts of this clonotype. The chain joins TRBV30 to TRBJ2-7, with no clear D. Germline-derived CDR1 and CDR2 are GTSNPN and SVGIG (reference sequence). Trimming pared 0 bases from V and 6 bases from J, leaving 6 bases between. The CDR3 has 11 residues. CDR3: CAWSVLAEQYF. CDR3 bases: TGTGCCTGGAGTGTACTTGCCGAGCAGTACTTC.

The chain joins TRBV20-1 to TRBJ2-7; possibly TRBD1 or TRBD2 for D (5 bases each). Germline lookup yields CDR1 DFQATT and CDR2 SNEGSKA (reference sequence). V was pared by 3 bases and J by 0 bases, with 18 bases between. The CDR3 spans 16 residues. Here the CDR3 DNA reads TGCAGTGCTAGCGAACCGGGACCCCGAGGCTCCTACGAGCAGTACTTC. This gives the protein CSASEPGPRGSYEQYF.

The chain joins TRBV5-1 to TRBJ2-7; 7 bases match TRBD1. This CDR3 is 15 amino acids long. Germline V gene data show CDR1 as SGHRS and CDR2 as YFSETQ. V gave up 4 bases and J gave up 0 bases; unmatched junction bases: 7. The CDR3: CASSPAGTVSYEQYF. Here the CDR3 DNA reads TGCGCCAGCAGCCCCGCCGGGACAGTCTCCTACGAGCAGTACTTC.

There are a few counts of this clonotype. The V gene is TRBV7-9, the J gene TRBJ2-1; 9 bases are shared with TRBD1. This CDR3 has 16 residues. The V gene's germline CDR1 is SEHNR and CDR2 FQNEAQ (reference sequence). V lost 1 base and J lost 10; bases outside the gene matches: 11. CDR3 region: CASSLGGTGIYSEQFF. The CDR3 nucleotides are TGTGCCAGCAGCTTAGGTGGGACAGGGATCTATTCAGAGCAGTTCTTC.

As regards this clonotype: A read error is possible here, since a much larger clone lies one base away. As the CDR3 is not closed by the conserved phenylalanine or tryptophan, this likely results from a read error. This sequence joins TRBV28 and TRBJ2-2, with a tentative D call TRBD2 (6 bases). V was shortened by 2 bases and J by 7 bases, with 11 bases between the two germline ends. Germline V lookup: CDR1 MDHEN, CDR2 SYDVKM. CDR3 length equals 14 residues. CDR3 coding DNA: TGTGCCAGCAGTTTAGGAGGGTCGGGCGGGGAGCTGTTTCTT. Translated, it gives CASSLGGSGGELFL.

J is TRBJ2-3 and V is TRBV12-3 or TRBV12-4; D is perhaps TRBD1 (5 bases). V was shortened by 4 bases and J by 3 bases, with 8 bases between the two germline ends. The CDR3 is made up of 13 amino acids. The chain's CDR3 is CASSSSGTDTQYF. The CDR3 DNA sequence: TGTGCCAGCAGTTCCTCAGGGACAGATACGCAGTATTTT.

For this clonotype: A much larger clone lies a single base off, so this may be a read error. The chain recombines TRBV2 with TRBJ1-1; D possibly corresponds to TRBD1 (5 bases). The CDR3 spans 11 residues. The V end was cut by 8 bases, the J end by 4 bases, with 8 bases between. CDR1 is SNHLY and CDR2 is FYNNEI in the germline V gene. The CDR3 coding sequence is TGTGCCAGCGGGGGGGGCACTGAAGCTTTCTTT. Translation: CASGGGTEAFF.

This clonotype was counted only a few times. The CDR3 region has the DNA TGTGCCAGCATTGGACAGGCCTCGGGCGAGCAGTACTTC. This sequence encodes CASIGQASGEQYF. V usage is TRBV2 and J usage is TRBJ2-7; 7 bases are shared with TRBD1. Germline-derived CDR1 and CDR2 are SNHLY and FYNNEI. The length of the CDR3 is 13 residues. V lost 7 bases and J lost 6; bases outside the gene matches: 9.

The chain joins TRBV6-1 to TRBJ2-7; 11 bases match TRBD2. After removal of 5 bases from V and 6 bases from J, the junction contained 12 bases not matched to a gene. From germline, CDR1 is MNHNS and CDR2 SASEGT. The CDR3 sequence is 16 residues long. Written as DNA, the CDR3 is TGTGCCAGCAGTACGGATAGCGGGAGGGCCGTCGGCGAGCAGTACTTC. Its translation is CASSTDSGRAVGEQYF.

The sample holds a few counts of this clonotype. The V call is TRBV30, the J call TRBJ2-6; D remains ambiguous. V lost 7 bases and J 0 bases, leaving 19 bases between the germline ends. The CDR3 is 17 amino acids. The germline V gene has CDR1 GTSNPN and CDR2 SVGIG (reference sequence). The CDR3 spells CASRDRTARSGANVLTF. The CDR3 DNA reads TGTGCCTCGAGAGATCGTACAGCCCGCTCTGGGGCCAACGTCCTGACTTTC.

This clonotype was found once. V usage is TRBV20-1 and J usage is TRBJ1-2; a weak D match, TRBD1 (5 bases). V gave up 6 bases and J gave up 5 bases, with 16 bases separating them. The CDR3 contains 13 residues. CDR1 DFQATT and CDR2 SNEGSKA come from the germline V gene (reference sequence). CDR3 DNA: TGCAGTGCCCAAGAGAGGGGAGCATATGGCTACACCTTC. Translated: CSAQERGAYGYTF.

This clonotype turned up a few times. V is TRBV27 and J is TRBJ2-2, with TRBD2 matching over 9 bases. The CDR3 consists of 16 residues. Germline CDR1 and CDR2: MNHEY and SMNVEV (reference sequence). V was pared by 3 bases and J by 1 base, with 3 bases of the junction left unmatched. The CDR3 is CASSFPSGMNTGELFF. CDR3 nucleotides: TGTGCCAGCAGTTTCCCTAGCGGGATGAACACCGGGGAGCTGTTTTTT.

The chain links TRBV5-1 to TRBJ1-1; TRBD1 agrees at 7 bases. Trimming took 3 bases from V and 1 from J; bases not matched to a gene: 9. Germline V gives CDR1 SGHRS, CDR2 YFSETQ. This CDR3 spans 16 amino acids. Here the CDR3 reads CASSSGGTEPNTEAFF. The CDR3 DNA sequence: TGCGCCAGCAGCTCCGGGGGGACAGAGCCGAACACTGAAGCTTTCTTT.

CDR3 region: CAIREEAGELFF. The CDR3 region has the DNA TGTGCCATCAGAGAGGAGGCCGGGGAGCTGTTTTTT. The chain carries TRBV10-3 and TRBJ2-2, with a possible D match to TRBD2 (5 bases). With 6 bases removed from V and 6 bases from J, the gap between germline ends came to 8 bases. CDR3 length equals 12 residues. Germline V gene data show CDR1 as ENHRY and CDR2 as SYGVKD.

This clonotype occurred a few times. Germline is not matched at one junction end, which may reflect a read error. The gene calls are TRBV5-1 and TRBJ2-2; no definite D call. The CDR3 has 13 amino acids. Germline CDR1 and CDR2: SGHRS and YFSETQ. The CDR3 sequence: CASSSQDTGELFF. The CDR3 DNA is TGTGCCAGCAGCTCACAAGACACCGGGGAGCTGTTTTTT.

The V and J genes are TRBV6-2 or TRBV6-3 and TRBJ1-2; D remains unclear. The CDR3 runs to 13 residues. Germline CDR1 is MNHEY and CDR2 is SVGEGT. Trimming left V 2 bases short and J 6 bases short, with 10 bases between. DNA for the CDR3: TGTGCCAGCAGTTACCGGGCCGGTCATGGCTACACCTTC. It encodes CASSYRAGHGYTF.

This clonotype was picked up many times. V gene TRBV3-1 combines with J gene TRBJ1-2, with a tentative D call TRBD1 (5 bases). Germline loops: CDR1 LGHDT, CDR2 YNNKEL (reference sequence). V gave up 4 bases and J gave up 4 bases, with 10 bases separating them. This CDR3 has 13 residues. CDR3 sequence: CASSRGLAYGYTF. CDR3 coding DNA: TGTGCCAGCAGCCGGGGCCTGGCCTATGGCTACACCTTC. The variable domain in full, completed from reference TRBV3-1 and TRBJ1-2, reads DTAVSQTPKYLVTQMGNDKSIKCEQNLGHDTMYWYKQDSKKFLKIMFSYNNKELIINETVPNRFSPKSPDKAHLNLHINSLELGDSAVYFCASSRGLAYGYTFGSGTRLTVV.

In its sample, this clonotype was seen a few times. This chain uses TRBV29-1 with TRBJ2-5; TRBD2 matches 9 bases. J was trimmed by 5 bases and V by 8 bases; bases with no gene match: 3. In germline, CDR1 is SQVTM, CDR2 ANQGSEA. The CDR3 runs 11 residues. The CDR3 sequence is CSNLAGETQYF. The CDR3 bases are TGCAGCAATCTAGCGGGGGAGACCCAGTACTTC. Complete variable domain (other parts from reference TRBV29-1 and TRBJ2-5): SAVISQKPSRDICQRGTSLTIQCQVDSQVTMMFWYRQQPGQSLTLIATANQGSEATYESGFVIDKFPISRPNLTFSTLTVSNMSPEDSSIYLCSNLAGETQYFGPGTRLLVL.

The chain recombines TRBV4-3 with TRBJ2-5; possible D gene TRBD2, 6 bases. The V gene lost 0 bases and the J gene lost 2 bases, with 13 bases spanning the gap. This CDR3 contains 16 residues. Germline V lookup: CDR1 LGHNA, CDR2 YSLEER. The CDR3 DNA follows: TGCGCCAGCAGCCAAGACGGGGCGGGGAATCAAGAGACCCAGTACTTC. This translates into CASSQDGAGNQETQYF.

This clonotype has at least ten counts. V and J are TRBV12-3 or TRBV12-4 and TRBJ2-7; 7 nucleotides match TRBD2. This CDR3 is 15 amino acids long. The ends lost 5 bases at V and 0 bases at J; junction bases unmatched: 7. CDR3 residues: CASSRGAGSSYEQYF. CDR3 sequence (DNA): TGTGCCAGCAGTCGGGGAGCGGGGAGCTCCTACGAGCAGTACTTC.

The rearrangement uses TRBV30 and TRBJ1-1, with D hard to call. Germline values: CDR1 GTSNPN, CDR2 SVGIG (reference sequence). This CDR3 spans 16 amino acids. V was pared by 1 base and J by 0 bases, with 15 bases between. In DNA form, the CDR3 reads TGTGCCTGGAGTGAGCAATGGACTGACCTGAACACTGAAGCTTTCTTT. This gives the protein CAWSEQWTDLNTEAFF.

This clonotype was counted a few times. The CDR3 loop reads CASSPPPPQQETQYF. CDR3 bases: TGCGCCAGCAGTCCTCCTCCGCCGCAACAAGAGACCCAGTACTTC. The genes are TRBV5-1 and TRBJ2-5; D is ambiguous. Germline CDR1 and CDR2: SGHRS and YFSETQ. The CDR3 loop spans 15 amino acids. Trimming stripped 5 bases from V and 2 bases from J, with 16 bases between.

This clonotype was picked up many times. J is TRBJ1-5 and V is TRBV30; TRBD1 might be the D (5 bases). The CDR3 contains 11 residues. The V and J ends lost 5 bases and 7 bases respectively, with 9 bases between them. Germline V CDR1 and CDR2: GTSNPN, SVGIG (reference sequence). CDR3 nucleotide sequence: TGTGCCTGGTCGAAGGGGCAGCCCCAGCATTTT. This encodes CAWSKGQPQHF.